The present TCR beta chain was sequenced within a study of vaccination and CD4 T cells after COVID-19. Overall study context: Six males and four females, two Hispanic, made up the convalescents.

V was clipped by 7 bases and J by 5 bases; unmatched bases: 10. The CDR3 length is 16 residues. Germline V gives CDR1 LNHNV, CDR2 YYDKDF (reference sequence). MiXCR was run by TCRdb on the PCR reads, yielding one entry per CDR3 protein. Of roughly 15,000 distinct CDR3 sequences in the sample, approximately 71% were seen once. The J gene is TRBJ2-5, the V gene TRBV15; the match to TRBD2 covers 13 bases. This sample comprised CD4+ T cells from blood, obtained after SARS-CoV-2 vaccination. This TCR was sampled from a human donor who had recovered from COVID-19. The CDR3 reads CATTSGTSGVFETQYF. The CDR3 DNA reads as TGTGCCACCACCAGTGGGACTAGCGGGGTTTTCGAGACCCAGTACTTC.